At least ten counts were recorded for the clone carrying this TCR beta chain. The data originate from a study of T-cell reconstitution after alpha-beta-depleted transplantation in children. This CDR3 is built from 17 residues. V dropped 4 bases and J dropped 0; count of bases not matched to a gene: 10. Germline V lookup: CDR1 SEHNR, CDR2 FQNEAQ (reference sequence). TCRbeta library preparation incorporated unique molecular identifiers. A single record per CDR3 protein comes from TCRdb applying MiXCR to the PCR reads. This table has 190,000 or so distinct CDR3 sequences, 6.5% to 7.5% appearing once. This receptor was obtained from a human donor who donated a stem cell graft to a child with Wiskott-Aldrich syndrome. Sequencing used PBMCs from the stem cell graft donor, obtained from the stem cell graft. V is TRBV7-9 and J is TRBJ2-7; 9 bases line up with TRBD1. The CDR3 here is CASSSVAGTGPSYEQYF. CDR3 coding DNA: TGTGCCAGCAGCTCCGTCGCCGGGACAGGGCCCTCCTACGAGCAGTACTTC.